This TCR beta chain appears in the sequencing data of a study of cytomegalovirus exposure and HLA in healthy donors. In the study overall: From donors who were HLA-typed, an early data release held about 89 million unique TCRs. Overall study findings and caveats: Most TCR beta V segments were productive about 90% or about 30% of the time in an earlier analysis. V- and J-gene trimming of TCR beta was linked (in a later analysis) to a missense DCLRE1C variant.

Germline V lookup: CDR1 SEHNR, CDR2 FQNEAQ (reference sequence). The CDR3 extends over 13 amino acids. Trimming at V came to 5 bases and at J to 11 bases, leaving 11 bases not matched to a gene. PCR involved 60 Vbeta and 13 Jbeta primers. The table came from immunoSEQ multiplex PCR; TCRdb's copy has only in-frame clones and leaves some out. Here the sample spans about 190,000 clones, about 81% being singletons. This clone was recorded only once. Its antigen is unidentified. Though probably carrying unrecorded immune exposures, donors were nominally healthy at sampling. The receptor comes from a woman aged 18-29 years in good health and CMV-seronegative. Material for sequencing was PBMCs. The chain uses TRBV7-9 and TRBJ1-1; 7 bases match TRBD1. Here the CDR3 reads CASSTGQEAAAFF. DNA for the CDR3: TGTGCCAGCAGCACCGGACAGGAGGCAGCCGCTTTCTTT.